This T cell receptor beta chain was found in a study of OX40 agonist ivuxolimab in advanced cancers. Looking at the study overall: The patients got ivuxolimab, which is an agonistic anti-OX40 (CD134) antibody.

Comment on this clone: The antigen is unknown.

Study-wide results and caveats: The antigens recognized by the expanded peripheral T cells, that is their antigen specificity, were not determined. Relatively little clonal expansion, among the lowest observed, appeared in partial responders at 0.1-3.0 mg/kg.

Measured with immunoSEQ multiplex PCR; TCRdb has only the in-frame clones, and not every one. The table records roughly 28,000 clones, 79% of them present only once. Patients with autoimmune history or systemic immunosuppression were excluded. This receptor was obtained from an adult with an advanced solid tumor such as melanoma, head and neck, liver or kidney cancer. The sample here was CD4+ or CD8+ T cells sorted from blood, taken in a trial of the OX40 agonist ivuxolimab.

The CDR3 bases are TGTGCCACCAGCAGAGCTCGGGAGGGGGTTCAGCCCCAGCATTTT. Amino acid sequence: CATSRAREGVQPQHF. The genes are TRBV15 and TRBJ1-5, with TRBD1 as a possible D gene (6 bases). This CDR3 is built from 15 residues. Per germline, CDR1 LNHNV and CDR2 YYDKDF (reference sequence). V was trimmed by 1 base and J by 6 bases, leaving 13 bases between them.